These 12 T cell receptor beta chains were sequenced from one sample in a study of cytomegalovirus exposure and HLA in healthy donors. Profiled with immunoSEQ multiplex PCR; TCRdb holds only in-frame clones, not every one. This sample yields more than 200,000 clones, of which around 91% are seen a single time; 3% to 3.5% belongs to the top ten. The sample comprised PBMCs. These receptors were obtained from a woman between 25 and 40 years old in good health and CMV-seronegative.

The CDR3 sequence: CASSRLPGTSGRGSYNEQFF. CDR3 DNA: TGTGCCAGCAGTCGACTTCCCGGGACTAGCGGGAGAGGGTCCTACAATGAGCAGTTCTTC. The rearrangement links TRBV13 to TRBJ2-1; TRBD2 agrees at 14 bases. The ends lost 6 bases at V and 1 base at J; junction bases unmatched: 14. The CDR3 spans 20 residues. Germline V gene sequence: CDR1 PRHDT, CDR2 FYEKMQ (reference sequence).

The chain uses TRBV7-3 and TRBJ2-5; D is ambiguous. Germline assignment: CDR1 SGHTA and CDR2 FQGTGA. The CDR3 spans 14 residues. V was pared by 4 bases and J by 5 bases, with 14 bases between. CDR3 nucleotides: TGTGCCAGCAGCTCCACCATCAACAGCGAGACCCAGTACTTC. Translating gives CASSSTINSETQYF.

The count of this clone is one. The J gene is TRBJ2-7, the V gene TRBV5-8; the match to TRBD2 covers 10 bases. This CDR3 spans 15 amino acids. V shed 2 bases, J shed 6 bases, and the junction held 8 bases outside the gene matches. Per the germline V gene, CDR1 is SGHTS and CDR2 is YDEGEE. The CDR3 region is CASSFLAGAGGEQYF. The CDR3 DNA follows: TGTGCCAGCAGCTTCCTAGCGGGAGCAGGTGGCGAGCAGTACTTC.

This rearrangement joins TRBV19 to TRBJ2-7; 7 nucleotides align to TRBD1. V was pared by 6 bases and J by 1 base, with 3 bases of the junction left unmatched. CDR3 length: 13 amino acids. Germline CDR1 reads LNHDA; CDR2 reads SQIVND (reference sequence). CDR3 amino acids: CASREDRSYEQYF. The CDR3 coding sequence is TGTGCCAGTAGAGAGGACAGGTCCTACGAGCAGTACTTC.

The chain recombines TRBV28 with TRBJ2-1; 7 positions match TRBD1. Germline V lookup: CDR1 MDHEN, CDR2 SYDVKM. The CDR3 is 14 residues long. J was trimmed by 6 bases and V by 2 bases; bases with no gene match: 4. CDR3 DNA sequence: TGTGCCAGCAGTTTACCGACAGGGAGCAATGAGCAGTTCTTC. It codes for CASSLPTGSNEQFF.

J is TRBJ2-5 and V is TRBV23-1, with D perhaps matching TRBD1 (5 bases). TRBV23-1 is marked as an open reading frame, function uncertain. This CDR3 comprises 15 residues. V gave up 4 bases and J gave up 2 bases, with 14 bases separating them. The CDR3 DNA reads TGCGCCAGCAGTCTAGGGCAGGGCGCACAAGAGACCCAGTACTTC. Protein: CASSLGQGAQETQYF.

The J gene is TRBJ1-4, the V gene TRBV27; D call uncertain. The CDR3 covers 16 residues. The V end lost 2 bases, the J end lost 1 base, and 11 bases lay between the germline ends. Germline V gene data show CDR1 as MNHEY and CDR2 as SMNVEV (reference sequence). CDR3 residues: CASSLPKARTNEKLFF. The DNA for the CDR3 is TGTGCCAGCAGTTTACCAAAGGCGAGAACTAATGAAAAACTGTTTTTT.

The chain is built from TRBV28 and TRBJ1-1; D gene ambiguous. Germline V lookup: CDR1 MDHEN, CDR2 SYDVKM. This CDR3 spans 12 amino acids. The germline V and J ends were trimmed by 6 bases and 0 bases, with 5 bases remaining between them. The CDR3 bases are TGTGCCAGCAGGCTTCTGAACACTGAAGCTTTCTTT. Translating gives CASRLLNTEAFF. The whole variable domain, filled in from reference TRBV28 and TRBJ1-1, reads DVKVTQSSRYLVKRTGEKVFLECVQDMDHENMFWYRQDPGLGLRLIYFSYDVKMKEKGDIPEGYSVSREKKERFSLILESASTNQTSMYLCASRLLNTEAFFGQGTRLTVV.

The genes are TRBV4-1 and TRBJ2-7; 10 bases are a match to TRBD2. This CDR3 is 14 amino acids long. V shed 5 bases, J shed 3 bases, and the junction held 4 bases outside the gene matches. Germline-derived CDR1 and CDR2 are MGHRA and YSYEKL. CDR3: CASSWTSGDYEQYF. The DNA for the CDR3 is TGCGCCAGCAGCTGGACTAGCGGAGACTACGAGCAGTACTTC.

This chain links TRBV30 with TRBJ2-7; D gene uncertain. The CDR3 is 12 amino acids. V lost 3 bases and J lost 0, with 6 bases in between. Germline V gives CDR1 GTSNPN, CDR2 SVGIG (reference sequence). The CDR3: CAWSARSYEQYF. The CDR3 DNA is TGTGCCTGGAGCGCGCGCTCCTACGAGCAGTACTTC.

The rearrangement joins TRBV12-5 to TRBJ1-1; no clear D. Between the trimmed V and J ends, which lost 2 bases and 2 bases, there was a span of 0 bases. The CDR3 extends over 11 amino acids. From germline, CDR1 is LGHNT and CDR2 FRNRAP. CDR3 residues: CASGLNTEAFF. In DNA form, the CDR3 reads TGTGCTAGTGGTTTGAACACTGAAGCTTTCTTT.

The CDR3 DNA is TGCGCCAGCAGCCAGTTGACAGGGGGCAATACCGGGGAGCTGTTTTTT. Protein: CASSQLTGGNTGELFF. This chain links TRBV5-1 with TRBJ2-2, with TRBD1 matching over 10 bases. The CDR3 loop spans 16 amino acids. The junction had 8 bases not matched to a gene; V was cut back by 4 bases and J by 5 bases. Per germline, CDR1 SGHRS and CDR2 YFSETQ.